This record covers a single T cell receptor (beta chain). The data belong to a study of blood T cell repertoires in COVID-19. Whole-study context: Some COVID-19 samples were acute and others convalescent; all came from the United States, Italy and Spain.

The V and J ends lost 5 bases and 9 bases respectively, with 8 bases between them. This CDR3 contains 12 residues. Germline CDR1 and CDR2: SGHTA and FQGNSA. Authors' methods: Using reference gene primer amplification, nucleated cell counts were estimated. Some clones are missing from TCRdb's copy, which holds only in-frame ones; the method was immunoSEQ multiplex PCR. V and J calls and clone size are copied from that table; D and trimming were computed from the DNA. The sample records around 380,000 clones, about 89% being singletons. Cohort 3 recovery required two negative PCRs, clearance, or symptom resolution.

This receptor was identified in a man aged 25 to 40 who had recovered from COVID-19. Sequenced sample: PBMCs or T cells enriched from blood (not recorded which). The J gene is TRBJ1-6, the V gene TRBV7-2; D is unclear. In DNA, the CDR3 is TGTGCCAGCAGCCTCTATGCTTCACCCCTCCACTTT. This sequence encodes CASSLYASPLHF.